This is a list of T cell receptor beta chains from one sample in a study of PD-1 blockade in classical Hodgkin lymphoma. Sequenced by immunoSEQ multiplex PCR; TCRdb stores in-frame clones only, minus some. This sample carries 20,000 to 25,000 clones, around 70% of them seen once, and the ten largest clones take about a fifth. The sequenced sample was peripheral blood mononuclear cells (PBMCs), obtained at baseline. Every receptor here comes from a human donor with classical Hodgkin lymphoma. Both conserved end residues are part of each CDR3. The order of the fields is D gene, clone size, J gene, V gene, CDR3 protein, CDR3 DNA. A D gene is named only where the DNA matches it firmly. The listing skips clone size in some rows; elsewhere it reads once, few, many or a size class.

D gene: .
clone size: .
J gene: TRBJ2-3
V gene: TRBV15
CDR3 protein: CATSRDGFSTDTQYF
CDR3 DNA: TGTGCCACCAGCAGAGACGGGTTTAGCACAGATACGCAGTATTTT

D gene: TRBD2
clone size: .
J gene: TRBJ2-1
V gene: TRBV4-3
CDR3 protein: CASSQWTSSDEQFF
CDR3 DNA: TGCGCCAGCAGCCAATGGACTAGCTCCGATGAGCAGTTCTTC

D gene: .
clone size: .
J gene: TRBJ1-6
V gene: TRBV7-2
CDR3 protein: CASSPLSYFPGSPLHF
CDR3 DNA: TGTGCCAGCAGCCCACTTTCCTACTTTCCGGGTTCACCCCTCCACTTT

D gene: .
clone size: .
J gene: TRBJ2-1
V gene: TRBV6-5
CDR3 protein: CASSYSPAGGNEQFF
CDR3 DNA: TGTGCCAGCAGTTACTCCCCGGCAGGGGGGAATGAGCAGTTCTTC

D gene: TRBD1
clone size: .
J gene: TRBJ1-2
V gene: TRBV4-1
CDR3 protein: CASSQTGTDANYGYTF
CDR3 DNA: TGCGCCAGCAGCCAAACAGGGACAGATGCAAACTATGGCTACACCTTC

D gene: .
clone size: few
J gene: TRBJ2-1
V gene: TRBV2
CDR3 protein: CASSEMGFMFF
CDR3 DNA: TGTGCCAGCAGTGAAATGGGGTTCATGTTCTTC

D gene: .
clone size: .
J gene: TRBJ2-7
V gene: TRBV19
CDR3 protein: CASSLQGDFDEQYF
CDR3 DNA: TGTGCCAGTAGTCTCCAGGGGGACTTTGACGAGCAGTACTTC

D gene: .
clone size: few
J gene: TRBJ1-1
V gene: TRBV11-3
CDR3 protein: CANSPLLNTEAFF
CDR3 DNA: TGTGCCAACTCGCCCCTACTGAACACTGAAGCTTTCTTT

D gene: .
clone size: once
J gene: TRBJ2-3
V gene: TRBV4-3
CDR3 protein: CASSQGDSADTQYF
CDR3 DNA: TGCGCCAGCAGCCAAGGAGACTCGGCCGATACGCAGTATTTT

D gene: TRBD1
clone size: few
J gene: TRBJ1-3
V gene: TRBV6-6
CDR3 protein: CASSGTGEAGNTIYF
CDR3 DNA: TGTGCCAGCAGCGGGACAGGGGAGGCTGGAAACACCATATATTTT

D gene: .
clone size: .
J gene: TRBJ2-7
V gene: TRBV4-3
CDR3 protein: CASSQGSRYEQYF
CDR3 DNA: TGCGCCAGCAGCCAAGGATCCCGGTACGAGCAGTACTTC

D gene: .
clone size: .
J gene: TRBJ1-6
V gene: TRBV2
CDR3 protein: CASYLNFPNSPLHF
CDR3 DNA: TGTGCCAGCTACCTGAACTTTCCCAATTCACCCCTCCACTTT

D gene: .
clone size: medium-sized
J gene: TRBJ1-2
V gene: TRBV1
CDR3 protein: CTSSQDRQGGGYGYTF
CDR3 DNA: TGCACCAGCAGCCAAGATAGGCAGGGAGGGGGCTATGGCTACACCTTC

D gene: .
clone size: .
J gene: TRBJ2-5
V gene: TRBV18
CDR3 protein: CASSPIRTGEETQYF
CDR3 DNA: TGTGCCAGCTCACCAATCAGAACAGGAGAAGAGACCCAGTACTTC

D gene: .
clone size: .
J gene: TRBJ1-1
V gene: TRBV6-5
CDR3 protein: CASRNSLNTEAFF
CDR3 DNA: TGTGCCAGCAGGAACAGCCTGAACACTGAAGCTTTCTTT

D gene: .
clone size: .
J gene: TRBJ1-4
V gene: TRBV19
CDR3 protein: CASSMKGTTNEKLFF
CDR3 DNA: TGTGCCAGTAGTATGAAGGGGACCACTAATGAAAAACTGTTTTTT

D gene: .
clone size: .
J gene: TRBJ2-2
V gene: TRBV11-3
CDR3 protein: CASSLESNTGELFF
CDR3 DNA: TGTGCCAGCAGCTTAGAGAGCAACACCGGGGAGCTGTTTTTT

D gene: .
clone size: .
J gene: TRBJ1-1
V gene: TRBV29-1
CDR3 protein: CSAMTAANTEAFF
CDR3 DNA: TGCAGCGCTATGACAGCAGCCAACACTGAAGCTTTCTTT

D gene: .
clone size: .
J gene: TRBJ2-7
V gene: TRBV11-1
CDR3 protein: CASSPTAYEQYF
CDR3 DNA: TGTGCCAGCAGCCCTACGGCTTACGAGCAGTACTTC

D gene: .
clone size: once
J gene: TRBJ2-3
V gene: TRBV5-8
CDR3 protein: CASSLSSVSTDTQYF
CDR3 DNA: TGTGCCAGCAGCTTGTCTAGCGTTAGCACAGATACGCAGTATTTT

D gene: .
clone size: .
J gene: TRBJ1-2
V gene: TRBV7-3
CDR3 protein: CASSLTPGLDRGGYTF
CDR3 DNA: TGTGCCAGCAGCTTAACGCCGGGTCTTGATCGGGGGGGCTACACCTTC

D gene: .
clone size: .
J gene: TRBJ2-5
V gene: TRBV4-3
CDR3 protein: CASSRHLYQETQYF
CDR3 DNA: TGCGCCAGCAGCCGACACTTATACCAAGAGACCCAGTACTTC

D gene: TRBD1
clone size: few
J gene: TRBJ1-5
V gene: TRBV6-6
CDR3 protein: CASGTGNQPQHF
CDR3 DNA: TGTGCCAGCGGGACAGGGAACCAGCCCCAGCATTTT

D gene: .
clone size: .
J gene: TRBJ1-3
V gene: TRBV5-1
CDR3 protein: CASSLEGFSGNTIYF
CDR3 DNA: TGCGCCAGCAGCTTGGAAGGTTTCTCTGGAAACACCATATATTTT

D gene: TRBD1
clone size: few
J gene: TRBJ2-3
V gene: TRBV9
CDR3 protein: CASSASGTGVWYF
CDR3 DNA: TGTGCCAGCAGCGCCTCCGGGACAGGGGTGTGGTATTTT

D gene: .
clone size: .
J gene: TRBJ1-3
V gene: TRBV5-6
CDR3 protein: CASSLKPGLSSGNTIYF
CDR3 DNA: TGTGCCAGCAGCTTGAAACCGGGACTTAGCTCTGGAAACACCATATATTTT

D gene: TRBD1
clone size: .
J gene: TRBJ1-1
V gene: TRBV27
CDR3 protein: CASSSGQGNTEAFF
CDR3 DNA: TGTGCCAGCAGTTCGGGACAGGGGAACACTGAAGCTTTCTTT

D gene: TRBD1
clone size: .
J gene: TRBJ2-7
V gene: TRBV9
CDR3 protein: CASSVAGTGGTYEQYF
CDR3 DNA: TGTGCCAGCAGCGTAGCAGGGACAGGGGGCACCTACGAGCAGTACTTC

D gene: .
clone size: once
J gene: TRBJ1-3
V gene: TRBV7-2
CDR3 protein: CASSLGTGLSGNTIYF
CDR3 DNA: TGTGCCAGCAGCTTAGGTACAGGGTTGTCTGGAAACACCATATATTTT

D gene: .
clone size: .
J gene: TRBJ1-2
V gene: TRBV9
CDR3 protein: CASSVEQGLDYGYTF
CDR3 DNA: TGTGCCAGCAGCGTAGAACAGGGATTGGACTATGGCTACACCTTC

D gene: TRBD1
clone size: .
J gene: TRBJ1-1
V gene: TRBV11-2
CDR3 protein: CASSLVWGQGNTEAFF
CDR3 DNA: TGTGCCAGCAGCTTAGTATGGGGACAGGGGAATACTGAAGCTTTCTTT

D gene: .
clone size: .
J gene: TRBJ1-5
V gene: TRBV7-6
CDR3 protein: CASSLRNEQPQHF
CDR3 DNA: TGTGCCAGCAGCTTACGCAACGAACAGCCCCAGCATTTT

D gene: TRBD1
clone size: .
J gene: TRBJ1-6
V gene: TRBV6-5
CDR3 protein: CASSQGTGSSPLHF
CDR3 DNA: TGTGCCAGCAGTCAAGGGACAGGGAGTTCACCCCTCCACTTT

D gene: .
clone size: .
J gene: TRBJ2-6
V gene: TRBV12-5
CDR3 protein: CASGSPYAGQSRANVLTF
CDR3 DNA: TGTGCTAGTGGTTCCCCATATGCAGGACAAAGTCGGGCCAACGTCCTGACTTTC

D gene: TRBD2
clone size: .
J gene: TRBJ2-7
V gene: TRBV7-6
CDR3 protein: CASSSGTSWVPYEQYF
CDR3 DNA: TGTGCCAGCAGCTCGGGGACTAGCTGGGTTCCCTACGAGCAGTACTTC

D gene: TRBD2
clone size: .
J gene: TRBJ2-7
V gene: TRBV4-2
CDR3 protein: CASSLSERENHEQYF
CDR3 DNA: TGTGCCAGCAGCCTTTCCGAGCGGGAGAACCACGAGCAGTACTTC

D gene: .
clone size: .
J gene: TRBJ1-2
V gene: TRBV5-4
CDR3 protein: CASSTGRVGGYTF
CDR3 DNA: TGTGCCAGCAGTACCGGGCGCGTCGGAGGCTACACCTTC

D gene: .
clone size: .
J gene: TRBJ2-1
V gene: TRBV4-1
CDR3 protein: CASGLVGSDEQFF
CDR3 DNA: TGCGCCAGCGGACTTGTAGGGAGCGATGAGCAGTTCTTC

D gene: TRBD2
clone size: .
J gene: TRBJ2-2
V gene: TRBV10-1
CDR3 protein: CASGSGGGTGELFF
CDR3 DNA: TGCGCCAGCGGGAGCGGGGGTGGCACCGGGGAGCTGTTTTTT

D gene: .
clone size: .
J gene: TRBJ1-1
V gene: TRBV19
CDR3 protein: CASSIGAENTEAFF
CDR3 DNA: TGTGCCAGTAGTATAGGGGCGGAGAACACTGAAGCTTTCTTT

D gene: TRBD1
clone size: few
J gene: TRBJ1-6
V gene: TRBV23-1
CDR3 protein: CASTAQGVYSPLHF
CDR3 DNA: TGCGCCAGCACTGCACAGGGGGTGTATTCACCCCTCCACTTT

D gene: .
clone size: few
J gene: TRBJ1-1
V gene: TRBV4-1
CDR3 protein: CASSQDRGIAEAFF
CDR3 DNA: TGCGCCAGCAGCCAAGACAGGGGAATCGCTGAAGCTTTCTTT

D gene: TRBD2
clone size: .
J gene: TRBJ2-5
V gene: TRBV23-1
CDR3 protein: CASSQPRREGRETQYF
CDR3 DNA: TGCGCCAGCAGTCAACCCCGACGGGAGGGCCGAGAGACCCAGTACTTC

D gene: .
clone size: .
J gene: TRBJ1-1
V gene: TRBV7-2
CDR3 protein: CASSFVYPPEAFF
CDR3 DNA: TGTGCCAGCAGCTTCGTCTATCCCCCTGAAGCTTTCTTT

D gene: .
clone size: .
J gene: TRBJ1-6
V gene: TRBV18
CDR3 protein: CASSPNYNSPLHF
CDR3 DNA: TGTGCCAGCTCACCTAACTATAATTCACCCCTCCACTTT

D gene: .
clone size: .
J gene: TRBJ1-6
V gene: TRBV5-8
CDR3 protein: CASSRGPTRNSPLHF
CDR3 DNA: TGTGCCAGCAGCCGGGGGCCCACGAGGAATTCACCCCTCCACTTT

D gene: .
clone size: .
J gene: TRBJ2-7
V gene: TRBV11-2
CDR3 protein: CASSHGPYEQYF
CDR3 DNA: TGTGCCAGCAGCCACGGGCCGTACGAGCAGTACTTC

D gene: .
clone size: .
J gene: TRBJ2-7
V gene: TRBV7-6
CDR3 protein: CASSLGRIYEQYF
CDR3 DNA: TGTGCCAGCAGCTTAGGACGGATCTACGAGCAGTACTTC

D gene: TRBD1
clone size: .
J gene: TRBJ1-6
V gene: TRBV2
CDR3 protein: CASSYLRLRDRGNSPLHF
CDR3 DNA: TGTGCCAGCAGTTATCTACGACTTCGAGACAGGGGCAATTCACCCCTCCACTTT

D gene: .
clone size: .
J gene: TRBJ2-2
V gene: TRBV6-1
CDR3 protein: CASSFSGELFF
CDR3 DNA: TGTGCCAGCAGTTTTAGCGGGGAGCTGTTTTTT